The 3 T cell receptor beta chains below all came from one sample that was sequenced in a study of blood T cell repertoires in COVID-19 (dated by TCRdb to 2018 to 2021). Library creation used the immunoSEQ multiplex PCR assay. The clones in this table, taken by TCRdb from immuneACCESS, are in-frame only. Not every clone is retained; where verified, under half of the shortfall comes from an unresolved V gene, and the cause of the rest is unknown. The sample has 200,000 to 250,000 clones on record, roughly 81% of them singletons. In total, the top ten clones hold about 4% of the sample. The sample was peripheral blood. All receptors come from a man aged 45-65 years with acute or convalescent COVID-19.

This clone was recorded only once. The chain carries TRBV28 and TRBJ2-1; perhaps TRBD1 as D (5 bases). Germline V CDR1 and CDR2: MDHEN, SYDVKM. V lost 6 bases and J lost 4, with 10 bases in between. CDR3 length: 13 amino acids. CDR3 residues: CASRGQSYNEQFF. CDR3 DNA sequence: TGTGCCAGCAGGGGGCAAAGTTACAATGAGCAGTTCTTC.

This chain links TRBV5-1 with TRBJ2-3; D may be TRBD1 (5 bases). Trimming shortened V by 3 bases and J by 1 base, and 9 bases separated the two germline ends. CDR1 and CDR2 from the germline V gene are SGHRS and YFSETQ. CDR3 length: 14 residues. CDR3: CASSSGRGTDTQYF. In nucleotides, the CDR3 is TGCGCCAGCAGCTCGGGCAGGGGCACAGATACGCAGTATTTT.

The rearrangement joins TRBV5-5 to TRBJ2-4; 12 bases align to TRBD1. The CDR3 sequence is 17 residues long. V gave up 4 bases and J gave up 12 bases; unmatched junction bases: 17. Germline lookup yields CDR1 SGHKS and CDR2 YYEKEE (reference sequence). The CDR3 DNA follows: TGTGCCAGCAGCCTCAGTCCCGGGACAGGGGGCGGACCAACTCAGTACTTC. Translated, it gives CASSLSPGTGGGPTQYF.